The present T cell receptor beta chain was sequenced within a study of blood T cell repertoires in COVID-19. Study overall: Researchers got acute and convalescent COVID-19 samples from the United States, Italy and Spain.

The CDR3 has 11 residues. Looked up from germline, CDR1 is MDHEN and CDR2 is SYDVKM. Trimming took off 6 bases at V and 13 bases at J, with 13 bases between the two ends. In the study's own analysis: Amplification of reference gene primers provided the estimated nucleated cell counts. Here immunoSEQ multiplex PCR was the method, and the copy in TCRdb shows in-frame clones only, minus some. V, J and clone size derive from that table, while D and trimming were established from the DNA sequence. The sample has about 140,000 clones, 88% seen once. This clone was detected only a few times. This clonotype was sampled from a man between 65 and 79 years old with acute or convalescent COVID-19. The chain employs TRBV28 and TRBJ1-5; tentative D call: TRBD1 (6 bases). The material sequenced was peripheral blood. CDR3 amino acids: CASRLQGLQHF. CDR3 DNA sequence: TGTGCCAGCAGGCTACAGGGTCTACAGCATTTT.